This T cell receptor (beta chain) originates from a study of T cells in localized non-small cell lung cancer (dated by TCRdb to the early 2020s). Regarding the research as a whole: The study analyzed T cell repertoires of hundreds of early-stage NSCLC patients, comparing tumors and uninvolved tumor-adjacent lungs. All 230 or so NSCLC patients in the cohort were treatment-naive and had localized lung tumors that were resected. Of the NSCLC patients, 120 to 150 were male and 107 were female, and the mean age was approximately 66 years.

At diagnosis, peripheral blood, uninvolved tumor-adjacent lung and tumor were collected and were preserved as a mix of fresh-frozen and FFPE material. For TCR repertoire profiling, blood samples were analyzed in the form of peripheral blood mononuclear cells. The full study reports these points: Uninvolved tumor-adjacent lung showed the highest T cell clonality, higher than tumor, which suggests more focused antigenic responses in the uninvolved tumor-adjacent lung. A median of approximately 53 of the top 100 tumor clones turned up in the paired uninvolved adjacent lung, and approximately 30 of those clones also ranked among the top 100 of that same adjacent lung. Because the study design was exploratory, TCR variables were selected using unadjusted p-values without false-discovery rate correction. Because multi-region tumor sequencing was not done, intratumor heterogeneity could not be ruled out. Higher T cell density in blood was associated with longer overall survival, whereas higher clonality in adjacent lung was associated with shorter survival.

About this clone: The antigen it binds to is not known. Base qualities were left out, and no much larger clone turns up one base away.

TCR beta CDR3 regions were sequenced from DNA using the immunoSEQ Assay. The original pipeline was this. To compute T cell density, TCR beta template counts were normalized to usable DNA, which was estimated by amplifying housekeeping genes. Richness was estimated using the preseqR package, with extrapolation to 400,000 templates for PBMC samples and to 120,000 templates for tissue samples. Clonality was taken to be one minus Pielou's evenness. Tissue-enriched TCRs were identified through differential abundance testing performed on productive amino-acid clonotypes, with a minimum total count of 5 and an alpha of 0.1. Repertoire overlap between compartments was quantified with the Jaccard Index and Morisita Overlap Index. TCR beta CDR3s were clustered by GLIPH together with public tetramer-defined viral CDR3s, and at least three viral sequences plus V-gene enrichment were required for viral motifs. The source is immuneACCESS, and TCRdb retained only in-frame sequences with V and J called. Part of the clones is not carried over; for the studies checked, unresolved V genes explain less than half of this, and the remainder is unexplained. V and J calls and clone size are given by that table; D and trimming were obtained from the DNA. Within this sample are tens of thousands of clones, with over 75% of them counted one time only. The top ten clones comprise 15% to 20% of the sample.

Looking up the germline V gene yields CDR1 MGHRA and CDR2 YSYEKL. The CDR3 holds 16 amino acids from the cysteine to the phenylalanine. The only DNA kept is the CDR3, 48 bases in frame from the first base. For this chain, trimming is 0 bases at the V end and 2 bases at the J end, and the number of junction bases without a gene match is 5. The origin of this receptor is a male donor aged 60 or older with stage III squamous cell lung carcinoma. Recombination connected TRBV4-1 to TRBJ2-7; TRBD1 matches 9 bases in the middle. Material: peripheral blood, obtained before any cancer treatment. The CDR3 region: CASSQEGTGSPYEQYF. In nucleotides, the sequence is TGCGCCAGCAGCCAAGAAGGGACAGGGTCCCCCTACGAGCAGTACTTC.